Below are 24 T cell receptor beta chains sequenced from a single sample in a study of blood T cells in healthy people across ages (dated by TCRdb to about 2015). Library preparation was by 5' RACE. Sequencer: Illumina HiSeq 2500. The second PCR ran for about 7 to 11 cycles and used a J-beta primer mix along with a sample-barcoded 5' primer. In TCRdb, the public reads were trimmed at Q25 with fastp and aligned with MiXCR, with productive beta chains retained. Every distinct CDR3 protein forms one entry, paired with its most common genes and DNA. The sample records around 850,000 distinct CDR3 sequences, approximately 35% of which are singletons. The top ten hold 10% to 15% of the sample. Sequenced: blood. These receptors came from a young man in good health.

The sample holds a few counts of this clonotype. This chain uses TRBV9 with TRBJ2-3; D is uncertain. The CDR3 sequence is 15 residues long. Trimming removed 0 bases at V and 0 bases at J, with 8 bases between. In germline, CDR1 is SGDLS, CDR2 YYNGEE. CDR3 amino acids: CASSVEALSTDTQYF. The CDR3 DNA reads TGTGCCAGCAGCGTAGAGGCCCTTAGCACAGATACGCAGTATTTT.

The chain couples TRBV29-1 to TRBJ1-1; 9 nucleotides line up with TRBD1. Germline-derived CDR1 and CDR2 are SQVTM and ANQGSEA. The CDR3 totals 13 residues. After removal of 3 bases from V and 6 bases from J, the junction contained 5 bases not matched to a gene. The CDR3 is CSVETGGGAEAFF. CDR3 coding DNA: TGCAGCGTTGAGACAGGGGGTGGGGCTGAAGCTTTCTTT.

This clonotype has more than one count but fewer than ten. The chain links TRBV9 to TRBJ1-1, with TRBD1 matching 9 bases. The V gene end was trimmed by 3 bases and the J gene end by 6 bases; junction bases not matched to a gene: 3. The CDR3 totals 13 residues. Germline CDR1 is SGDLS and CDR2 is YYNGEE. The CDR3 region has the DNA TGTGCCAGCAGCGCCGGGACAGGGCCTGAAGCTTTCTTT. It codes for CASSAGTGPEAFF.

The chain is built from TRBV5-1 and TRBJ2-1, with D tentatively TRBD1 (6 bases). Between the trimmed V and J ends, which lost 2 bases and 7 bases, there was a span of 19 bases. Germline CDR1 and CDR2: SGHRS and YFSETQ. The CDR3 sequence is 16 residues long. The CDR3 region has the DNA TGCGCCAGCAGCTTACCCCGACAGGCGGCAGGGAATGAGCAGTTCTTC. This translates into CASSLPRQAAGNEQFF.

This clonotype came up a few times. The chain carries TRBV20-1 and TRBJ2-7; 8 bases fit TRBD1. Trimming took 0 bases from V and 3 from J; bases not matched to a gene: 7. Per germline, CDR1 DFQATT and CDR2 SNEGSKA (reference sequence). The CDR3 totals 15 residues. CDR3 in amino acids: CSARDYQGAFYEQYF. The CDR3 region has the DNA TGCAGTGCTAGAGATTATCAGGGGGCGTTCTACGAGCAGTACTTC.

The gene calls are TRBV12-3 or TRBV12-4 and TRBJ2-5; no definite D call. The V and J ends lost 4 bases and 5 bases respectively, with 17 bases between them. The CDR3 totals 15 residues. DNA for the CDR3: TGTGCCAGCAGTTCCAGATACCCAAACGGGGAGACCCAGTACTTC. This codes for CASSSRYPNGETQYF.

This clonotype was seen ten or more times. The rearrangement links TRBV20-1 to TRBJ2-1, with D possibly matching TRBD2 (5 bases). The germline V and J ends were trimmed by 1 base and 0 bases, with 13 bases remaining between them. The CDR3 spans 16 residues. Per germline, CDR1 DFQATT and CDR2 SNEGSKA (reference sequence). The CDR3 sequence: CSARARGAASYNEQFF. The CDR3 bases are TGCAGTGCTAGAGCCCGGGGTGCCGCCTCCTACAATGAGCAGTTCTTC.

This clonotype appeared a few times. The CDR3 loop is CSATPVRTNQPQHF. The CDR3 nucleotides read TGCAGTGCTACCCCGGTCAGGACCAATCAGCCCCAGCATTTT. V gene TRBV20-1 combines with J gene TRBJ1-5; D is uncertain. The CDR3 consists of 14 residues. Trimming cost V 4 bases and J 3 bases, with 13 bases left between them. Germline V lookup: CDR1 DFQATT, CDR2 SNEGSKA (reference sequence).

This clonotype was observed a few times. The chain carries TRBV12-3 or TRBV12-4 and TRBJ2-3, with TRBD1 as a possible D gene (6 bases). The CDR3 consists of 10 residues. Trimming pared 11 bases from V and 9 bases from J, leaving 12 bases between. CDR3 in DNA: TGTGCCCTACAGGGTGGAACGCAGTATTTT. Translation gives CALQGGTQYF.

The chain recombines TRBV29-1 with TRBJ1-1, with TRBD1 identical over 9 bases. The CDR3 length is 14 residues. Germline V gene lookup returns CDR1 SQVTM and CDR2 ANQGSEA. The V and J ends lost 6 bases and 4 bases, in that order; junction bases with no gene match: 9. The CDR3 bases are TGCAGCGTAAATCGGGACAGGGTGGGCACTGAAGCTTTCTTT. Translation: CSVNRDRVGTEAFF.

Comments on this clonotype: One end of the junction varies from germline; a read error may be responsible. The chain couples TRBV10-3 to TRBJ2-3; D call uncertain. This CDR3 has 12 residues. Germline CDR1 reads ENHRY; CDR2 reads SYGVKD. CDR3 in amino acids: CAIRESPDTQYF. The CDR3 nucleotides are TGTGCCATCAGGGAGTCACCGGATACGCAGTATTTT.

The sample holds a few counts of this clonotype. The rearrangement links TRBV7-3 to TRBJ1-6, with D possibly TRBD1 on 5 matching bases. Trimming took 5 bases from V and 13 from J, leaving 15 bases between them. The CDR3 is 13 residues long. Per the germline V gene, CDR1 is SGHTA and CDR2 is FQGTGA. CDR3 in amino acids: CASSLSTGAPLHF. CDR3 in DNA: TGTGCCAGCAGCCTGAGTACAGGTGCGCCCCTCCACTTT.

The CDR3 nucleotides are TGTGCCAGCAGCCAAGAGACGGGTTATGGCTACACCTTC. Encoded protein: CASSQETGYGYTF. The V and J genes are TRBV4-2 and TRBJ1-2; D is undetermined. The germline V gene has CDR1 LGHNA and CDR2 YNFKEQ. This CDR3 is 13 amino acids long. V was cut by 0 bases and J by 5 bases, with 7 bases left in between.

J is TRBJ2-3 and V is TRBV20-1; 9 nucleotides agree with TRBD2. The V segment lost 3 bases and the J segment 1 base; nucleotides outside the gene matches: 2. The V gene's germline CDR1 is DFQATT and CDR2 SNEGSKA (reference sequence). The CDR3 is made up of 14 amino acids. The CDR3 loop reads CSASASGGTDTQYF. CDR3 bases: TGCAGTGCTAGTGCTAGCGGGGGCACAGATACGCAGTATTTT.

This clonotype was counted between two and nine times. The chain is built from TRBV27 and TRBJ2-1; D is perhaps TRBD1 (5 bases). In germline, CDR1 is MNHEY, CDR2 SMNVEV (reference sequence). The CDR3 has 13 residues. V gave up 4 bases and J gave up 7 bases, with 11 bases separating them. DNA for the CDR3: TGTGCCAGCAGTTGGGGCCAATATAATGAGCAGTTCTTC. Its translation is CASSWGQYNEQFF.

The chain is built from TRBV29-1 and TRBJ2-3, with 7 bases identical to TRBD2. The CDR3 contains 15 residues. Germline V lookup: CDR1 SQVTM, CDR2 ANQGSEA. The V segment lost 3 bases and the J segment 3 bases; nucleotides outside the gene matches: 9. The CDR3 spells CSVDGASGITDTQYF. The CDR3 DNA reads TGCAGCGTTGATGGGGCTAGCGGAATAACAGATACGCAGTATTTT.

The J gene is TRBJ2-5, the V gene TRBV6-6, with 10 nucleotides matching TRBD1. There are 16 residues in the CDR3. Germline V gene lookup returns CDR1 MNHNY and CDR2 SVGAGI (reference sequence). Trimming removed 2 bases from V and 11 bases from J; junction bases left unmatched: 14. The CDR3 region is CASSYAGQGMRNEQYF. For the CDR3, the DNA is TGTGCCAGCAGTTACGCGGGACAGGGGATGAGGAATGAGCAGTACTTC.

The count of this clonotype is one. The V and J genes are TRBV28 and TRBJ2-4; 11 positions agree with TRBD2. There are 15 residues in the CDR3. V shed 6 bases, J shed 3 bases, and the junction held 4 bases outside the gene matches. Germline CDR1 reads MDHEN; CDR2 reads SYDVKM. The CDR3 DNA reads TGTGCCAGCAGATTTGGGACTAGCGGCAAAAACATTCAGTACTTC. This translates into CASRFGTSGKNIQYF.

This clonotype was detected only a few times. This rearrangement joins TRBV7-2 to TRBJ1-5; 7 nucleotides align to TRBD1. CDR1 is SGHTA, CDR2 FQGNSA, per germline. J lost 4 bases, V lost 4 bases, and 4 bases had no gene match. The CDR3 consists of 14 residues. The CDR3 DNA follows: TGTGCCAGCAGCTCGCCGGGACAGAATCAGCCCCAGCATTTT. Amino acids: CASSSPGQNQPQHF.

The chain has TRBV2 and TRBJ1-1, with TRBD1 identical over 7 bases. The CDR3 is 15 residues long. Germline V gives CDR1 SNHLY, CDR2 FYNNEI. Trimming at V came to 6 bases and at J to 6 bases, leaving 13 bases not matched to a gene. CDR3 in amino acids: CASSTPVGGNAEAFF. In DNA, the CDR3 is TGTGCCAGCAGCACCCCGGTAGGGGGCAACGCTGAAGCTTTCTTT.

This clonotype has a count of ten or more. The V and J genes are TRBV20-1 and TRBJ2-5; tentative D call: TRBD1 (5 bases). Trimming took off 5 bases at V and 0 bases at J, with 10 bases between the two ends. The CDR3 sequence is 13 residues long. CDR1 and CDR2 (germline): DFQATT, SNEGSKA (reference sequence). This CDR3 reads CSADGQYQETQYF. DNA for the CDR3: TGCAGTGCTGACGGACAATACCAAGAGACCCAGTACTTC.

This clonotype was seen a handful of times. The chain uses TRBV29-1 and TRBJ1-1; TRBD1 matches 9 bases. Trimming removed 3 bases from V and 6 bases from J; junction bases left unmatched: 5. Germline values: CDR1 SQVTM, CDR2 ANQGSEA. The CDR3 sequence is 13 residues long. Here the CDR3 reads CSVEPGQGSEAFF. DNA of the CDR3: TGCAGCGTTGAGCCGGGACAGGGCTCTGAAGCTTTCTTT. The full variable domain, with the rest looked up from reference TRBV29-1 and TRBJ1-1, is SAVISQKPSRDICQRGTSLTIQCQVDSQVTMMFWYRQQPGQSLTLIATANQGSEATYESGFVIDKFPISRPNLTFSTLTVSNMSPEDSSIYLCSVEPGQGSEAFFGQGTRLTVV.

In this sample, this clonotype turned up a few times. The chain is built from TRBV30 and TRBJ2-1, with D possibly being TRBD1 (7 bases). This CDR3 has 14 residues. Germline CDR1 GTSNPN, CDR2 SVGIG (reference sequence). The CDR3 DNA follows: TGTGCTTGGGGGCGGGACAGCTCCTACAATGAGCAGTTCTTC. It is translated as CAWGRDSSYNEQFF.

Concerning this clonotype itself: The junction does not match germline at one end; this may be a read error. The rearrangement links TRBV7-2 to TRBJ2-3, with 9 positions matching TRBD1. The CDR3 sequence is 15 residues long. Germline V gene lookup returns CDR1 SGHTA and CDR2 FQGNSA. CDR3 sequence reads: CANSIRTGEADTQYF. In DNA form, the CDR3 reads TGTGCCAACAGCATAAGGACAGGGGAAGCAGATACGCAGTATTTT.